The sample holds many counts of the clone carrying this T cell receptor (beta chain). Its specificity is unknown. TCR beta CDR3 regions were amplified from RNA. First-round RT-PCR with HTBI primers amplified the TCR CDR3 region. Each CDR3 protein gets one entry after TCRdb re-called the multiplex PCR reads with MiXCR. In the table there are nearly 750,000 distinct CDR3 sequences, just over 35% of which are singletons. The data originate from a study of T cells in Graves' hyperthyroidism and ophthalmopathy. Study results and caveats: Separation of ophthalmopathy from stable hyperthyroidism was achieved by a 13 V-J model. Blood held most thyroid clonotypes expanded above 0.001 frequency.

Germline V gene data show CDR1 as SGHTA and CDR2 as FQGNSA. V dropped 5 bases and J dropped 1 base, with 12 bases sitting between them. The CDR3 runs to 15 residues. Among the patients, aged 18 to 65, hyperthyroidism was newly diagnosed and had lasted under 2 months. Fresh 10 ml peripheral blood yielded PBMCs. Sequences were obtained from blood. This receptor was taken from a woman aged 40 to 49 with Graves' hyperthyroidism. The V and J genes are TRBV7-2 and TRBJ1-5; D not certain. CDR3 sequence (DNA): TGTGCCAGCAGCCCCGGCCGTGGGAGCAATCAGCCCCAGCATTTT. It yields the protein CASSPGRGSNQPQHF.